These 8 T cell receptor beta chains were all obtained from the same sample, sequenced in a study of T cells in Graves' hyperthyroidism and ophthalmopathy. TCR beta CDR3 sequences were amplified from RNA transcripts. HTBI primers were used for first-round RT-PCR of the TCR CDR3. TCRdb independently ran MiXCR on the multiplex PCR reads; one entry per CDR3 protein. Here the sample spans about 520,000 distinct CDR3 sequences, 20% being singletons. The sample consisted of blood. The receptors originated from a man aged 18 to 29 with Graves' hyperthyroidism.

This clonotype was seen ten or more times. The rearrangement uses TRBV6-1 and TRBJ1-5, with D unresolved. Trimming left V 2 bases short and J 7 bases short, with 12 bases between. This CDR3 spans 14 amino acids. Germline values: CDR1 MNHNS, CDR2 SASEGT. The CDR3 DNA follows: TGTGCCAGCAGTGAAAGTCCACGGACCCAGCCCCAGCATTTT. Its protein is CASSESPRTQPQHF.

The CDR3 sequence: CASSVLAGGVTGELFF. Here the CDR3 DNA reads TGTGCCAGCAGCGTCTTAGCGGGGGGAGTCACCGGGGAGCTGTTTTTT. The gene calls are TRBV9 and TRBJ2-2, with 10 bases matching TRBD2. The CDR3 spans 16 residues. With V trimmed by 2 bases and J by 4 bases, 5 bases remained unmatched. From germline, CDR1 is SGDLS and CDR2 YYNGEE.

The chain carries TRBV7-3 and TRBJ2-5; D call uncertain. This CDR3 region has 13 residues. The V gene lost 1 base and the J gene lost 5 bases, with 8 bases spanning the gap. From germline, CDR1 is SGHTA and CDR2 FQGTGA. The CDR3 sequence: CASSLKRSETQYF. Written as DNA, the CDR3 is TGTGCCAGCAGCTTAAAACGCTCGGAGACCCAGTACTTC. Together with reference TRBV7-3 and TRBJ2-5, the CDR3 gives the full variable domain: GAGVSQTPSNKVTEKGKYVELRCDPISGHTALYWYRQSLGQGPEFLIYFQGTGAADDSGLPNDRFFAVRPEGSVSTLKIQRTERGDSAVYLCASSLKRSETQYFGPGTRLLVL.

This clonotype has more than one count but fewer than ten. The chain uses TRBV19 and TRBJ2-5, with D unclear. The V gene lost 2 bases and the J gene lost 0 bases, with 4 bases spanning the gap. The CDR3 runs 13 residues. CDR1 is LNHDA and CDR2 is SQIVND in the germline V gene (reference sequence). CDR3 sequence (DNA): TGTGCCAGTAGTATAACAAACCAAGAGACCCAGTACTTC. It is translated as CASSITNQETQYF.

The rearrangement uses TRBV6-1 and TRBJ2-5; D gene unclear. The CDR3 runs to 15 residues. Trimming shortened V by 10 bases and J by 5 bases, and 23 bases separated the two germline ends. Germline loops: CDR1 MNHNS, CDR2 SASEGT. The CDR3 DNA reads TGTGCCACATCCCTCGGGTTCGGATCGCATGAGACCCAGTACTTC. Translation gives CATSLGFGSHETQYF.

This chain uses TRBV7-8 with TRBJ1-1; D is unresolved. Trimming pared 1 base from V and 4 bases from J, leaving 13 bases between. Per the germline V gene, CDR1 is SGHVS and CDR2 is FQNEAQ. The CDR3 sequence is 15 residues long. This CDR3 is CASSLGAAASTEAFF. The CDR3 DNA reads TGTGCCAGCAGCTTAGGTGCGGCGGCGAGCACTGAAGCTTTCTTT. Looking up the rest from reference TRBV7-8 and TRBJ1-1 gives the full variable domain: GAGVSQSPRYKVAKRGQDVALRCDPISGHVSLFWYQQALGQGPEFLTYFQNEAQLDKSGLPSDRFFAERPEGSVSTLKIQRTQQEDSAVYLCASSLGAAASTEAFFGQGTRLTVV.

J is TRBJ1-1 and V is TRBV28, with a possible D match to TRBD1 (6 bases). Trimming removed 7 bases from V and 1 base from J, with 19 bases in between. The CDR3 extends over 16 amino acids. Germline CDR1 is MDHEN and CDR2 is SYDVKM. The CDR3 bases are TGTGCCAGCACCTTAATCCCCGGACAGACGAACACTGAAGCTTTCTTT. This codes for CASTLIPGQTNTEAFF.

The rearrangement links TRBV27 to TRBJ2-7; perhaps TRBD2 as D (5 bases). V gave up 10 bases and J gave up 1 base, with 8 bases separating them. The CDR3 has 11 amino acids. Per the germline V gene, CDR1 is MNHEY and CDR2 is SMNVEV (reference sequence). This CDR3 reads CAIGNSYEQYF. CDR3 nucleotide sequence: TGTGCCATCGGGAATTCCTACGAGCAGTACTTC.